This T cell receptor beta chain was documented in a study of T cell responses to AZD1222 COVID-19 vaccine. General study points: Females made up more of the donors, who were largely white British, and clonal diversity may have come out too low. Unmutated variant regions are reportedly the target of nearly half of TCRs that are spike-specific.

V dropped 5 bases and J dropped 6; count of bases not matched to a gene: 7. This CDR3 has 14 residues. Germline V lookup: CDR1 SGHTA, CDR2 FQGTGA. This clone turned up a few times. Its antigen is undetermined. Here immunoSEQ multiplex PCR was the method, and the copy in TCRdb shows in-frame clones only, minus some. The sample records nearly 110,000 clones, roughly nine tenths being singletons. The sequence came from an adult in good health. J is TRBJ2-1 and V is TRBV7-3; TRBD2 agrees at 7 bases. Sequenced here: peripheral blood, sampled on day 0 of AZD1222 vaccination. The DNA of the CDR3 is TGTGCCAGCAGCCCCCAAGGACTAGGCAATGAGCAGTTCTTC. This sequence encodes CASSPQGLGNEQFF.